A single sample is the source of the 18 T cell receptor beta chains below, sequenced in a study of CD8 T cells in Susac syndrome. The authors reverse transcribed about 0.5 to 1 ug RNA with random hexamers. Each CDR3 protein is one row after TCRdb ran MiXCR on the immunoSEQ multiplex PCR reads. The data show about 130,000 distinct CDR3 sequences, with about 93% seen just once and over 0.065% held by the top ten. The sample comprised CD4+ T cells from PBMCs. The receptors were gathered from a human donor in good health.

This clonotype came up a few times. The CDR3 protein is CASSGMGEQYF. The CDR3 DNA reads TGTGCCAGCAGCGGGATGGGGGAGCAGTACTTC. The J gene is TRBJ2-7, the V gene TRBV6-1, with D possibly TRBD2 on 5 matching bases. There are 11 residues in the CDR3. Trimming pared 6 bases from V and 7 bases from J, leaving 10 bases between. CDR1 and CDR2 (germline): MNHNS, SASEGT.

This sequence joins TRBV6-5 and TRBJ2-6; possibly TRBD1 or TRBD2 for D (5 bases each). Between the trimmed V and J ends, which lost 4 bases and 0 bases, there was a span of 16 bases. The CDR3 is 18 residues long. Germline CDR1 and CDR2: MNHEY and SVGAGI. CDR3 sequence (DNA): TGTGCCAGCAGTTTTCCGCCTGGGACGGTCTCTGGGGCCAACGTCCTGACTTTC. Protein sequence: CASSFPPGTVSGANVLTF.

The chain uses TRBV3-1 and TRBJ1-2; a weak D match, TRBD1 (5 bases). V gave up 1 base and J gave up 1 base, with 19 bases separating them. The CDR3 sequence is 18 residues long. From germline, CDR1 is LGHDT and CDR2 YNNKEL (reference sequence). The CDR3 bases are TGTGCCAGCAGCCAAGCAATCTGGGGGACCCCTGATAACTATGGCTACACCTTC. Translation gives CASSQAIWGTPDNYGYTF.

The chain uses TRBV2 and TRBJ2-5; unclear D gene. This CDR3 has 13 amino acids. The ends were cut back, 6 bases at V and 1 base at J, with 9 bases in the middle. Germline CDR1 SNHLY, CDR2 FYNNEI. The CDR3 is CASSKWTQETQYF. The CDR3 nucleotides read TGTGCCAGCAGCAAATGGACCCAAGAGACCCAGTACTTC.

In this sample, this clonotype turned up a few times. The gene calls are TRBV7-9 and TRBJ1-2, with D uncertain. Germline CDR1 and CDR2: SEHNR and FQNEAQ (reference sequence). The CDR3 sequence is 13 residues long. Trimming took off 0 bases at V and 2 bases at J, with 4 bases between the two ends. This chain's CDR3 is CASSLAGNYGYTF. CDR3 coding DNA: TGTGCCAGCAGCTTAGCCGGGAACTATGGCTACACCTTC.

The chain joins TRBV7-2 to TRBJ2-7; 7 bases are shared with TRBD1. Per the germline V gene, CDR1 is SGHTA and CDR2 is FQGNSA. The CDR3 runs to 13 residues. V was clipped by 5 bases and J by 5 bases; unmatched bases: 6. The CDR3 DNA is TGTGCCAGCAGCACCGGACAGGTCCACGAGCAGTACTTC. Translating gives CASSTGQVHEQYF. Based on the CDR3 plus reference TRBV7-2 and TRBJ2-7, the full variable domain is GAGVSQSPSNKVTEKGKDVELRCDPISGHTALYWYRQSLGQGLEFLIYFQGNSAPDKSGLPSDRFSAERTGGSVSTLTIQRTQQEDSAVYLCASSTGQVHEQYFGPGTRLTVT.

This chain connects TRBV12-3 or TRBV12-4 to TRBJ1-2, with D tentatively TRBD1 (6 bases). V was clipped by 7 bases and J by 4 bases, with 13 bases between them. This CDR3 is 13 amino acids long. The CDR3 is CASTSRTVYGYTF. The CDR3, as DNA: TGTGCCAGCACCTCCAGGACAGTCTATGGCTACACCTTC.

The V and J genes are TRBV5-1 and TRBJ2-2; TRBD2 agrees at 11 bases. V lost 0 bases, J lost 3 bases, and 7 bases stayed unmatched. The germline V gene encodes CDR1 SGHRS and CDR2 YFSETQ. The CDR3 length is 18 residues. CDR3: CASSLEGLAGGHTGELFF. CDR3 DNA sequence: TGCGCCAGCAGCTTGGAAGGGCTAGCGGGAGGACACACCGGGGAGCTGTTTTTT. The variable domain in full, completed from reference TRBV5-1 and TRBJ2-2, reads KAGVTQTPRYLIKTRGQQVTLSCSPISGHRSVSWYQQTPGQGLQFLFEYFSETQRNKGNFPGRFSGRQFSNSRSEMNVSTLELGDSALYLCASSLEGLAGGHTGELFFGEGSRLTVL.

The chain recombines TRBV19 with TRBJ1-1, with 10 bases lining up with TRBD1. The CDR3 runs 15 residues. Germline CDR1 is LNHDA and CDR2 is SQIVND (reference sequence). The junction had 8 bases not matched to a gene; V was cut back by 4 bases and J by 6 bases. The CDR3: CASSTRGQGIPEAFF. The DNA for the CDR3 is TGTGCCAGTAGTACGAGGGGACAGGGGATCCCTGAAGCTTTCTTT.

The rearrangement links TRBV29-1 to TRBJ1-2; 7 nucleotides align to TRBD1. The CDR3 sequence is 15 residues long. The V and J ends lost 3 bases and 7 bases, in that order; junction bases with no gene match: 14. Germline CDR1 is SQVTM and CDR2 is ANQGSEA. The CDR3 spells CSVEFLRQGHGGYTF. The CDR3 DNA reads as TGCAGCGTTGAGTTCCTGCGACAGGGCCATGGTGGCTACACCTTC. Full variable domain (outside the CDR3, taken from reference TRBV29-1 and TRBJ1-2): SAVISQKPSRDICQRGTSLTIQCQVDSQVTMMFWYRQQPGQSLTLIATANQGSEATYESGFVIDKFPISRPNLTFSTLTVSNMSPEDSSIYLCSVEFLRQGHGGYTFGSGTRLTVV.

The CDR3 DNA reads TGTGCCAGTAGTATAGACCCCGGGACCGTCTATGGCTACACCTTC. Encoded protein: CASSIDPGTVYGYTF. The rearrangement uses TRBV19 and TRBJ1-2; tentative D call: TRBD1 (5 bases). The V end was cut by 0 bases, the J end by 4 bases, with 12 bases between. This CDR3 comprises 15 residues. Germline V gene data show CDR1 as LNHDA and CDR2 as SQIVND (reference sequence).

The chain recombines TRBV4-3 with TRBJ2-7; 10 nucleotides match TRBD1. Germline V gene sequence: CDR1 LGHNA, CDR2 YSLEER. J was trimmed by 2 bases and V by 3 bases; bases with no gene match: 7. This CDR3 has 16 amino acids. CDR3 DNA sequence: TGCGCCAGCAGCCACGGAGCAGGGACAGGGGCCTACGAGCAGTACTTC. Translation gives CASSHGAGTGAYEQYF.

The chain is built from TRBV6-5 and TRBJ1-4, with 7 bases aligning to TRBD1. This CDR3 has 16 amino acids. V lost 0 bases and J lost 5; bases outside the gene matches: 6. Germline CDR1 is MNHEY and CDR2 is SVGAGI. DNA of the CDR3: TGTGCCAGCAGTTACTCGTTCGCAGGGGGGAATGAAAAACTGTTTTTT. It codes for CASSYSFAGGNEKLFF.

The V call is TRBV7-2, the J call TRBJ2-6; TRBD1 aligns across 7 bases. The CDR3 contains 13 residues. The V gene's germline CDR1 is SGHTA and CDR2 FQGNSA. V lost 4 bases to trimming and J lost 11 bases; unmatched junction nucleotides: 5. Written as DNA, the CDR3 is TGTGCCAGCAGCTCAGGGACAGCCCACGTCCTGACTTTC. Amino acids: CASSSGTAHVLTF.

The chain has TRBV12-3 or TRBV12-4 and TRBJ2-3; TRBD2 matches at 14 bases. This CDR3 is 16 amino acids long. V dropped 7 bases and J dropped 3; count of bases not matched to a gene: 6. CDR3 coding DNA: TGTGCCAGCACCCCGGGACTAGCGGGAGAGACAGATACGCAGTATTTT. Translated: CASTPGLAGETDTQYF.

This rearrangement joins TRBV6-2 or TRBV6-3 to TRBJ2-7; D not resolved. CDR1 and CDR2 (germline): MNHEY, SVGEGT. The V end lost 2 bases, the J end lost 2 bases, and 13 bases lay between the germline ends. The CDR3 totals 15 residues. Written as DNA, the CDR3 is TGTGCCAGCAGTTACCCCGGCGGACCGACCTACGAGCAGTACTTC. As protein: CASSYPGGPTYEQYF.

V gene TRBV5-1 combines with J gene TRBJ2-2, with D possibly matching TRBD1 (6 bases). Germline loops: CDR1 SGHRS, CDR2 YFSETQ. There are 15 residues in the CDR3. Deletions cut 4 bases from V and 4 bases from J, with 14 bases between. CDR3 DNA: TGCGCCAGCAGCATGTCTACAGGGATCACCGGGGAGCTGTTTTTT. Its translation: CASSMSTGITGELFF.

CDR3 nucleotide sequence: TGTGCCTGGAGTGTACCCCAGAAAAACACCATATATTTT. Translation: CAWSVPQKNTIYF. The V and J genes are TRBV30 and TRBJ1-3; D gene unclear. CDR1 is GTSNPN and CDR2 is SVGIG in the germline V gene (reference sequence). Trimming took 0 bases from V and 6 from J, leaving 9 bases between them. The CDR3 runs to 13 residues.